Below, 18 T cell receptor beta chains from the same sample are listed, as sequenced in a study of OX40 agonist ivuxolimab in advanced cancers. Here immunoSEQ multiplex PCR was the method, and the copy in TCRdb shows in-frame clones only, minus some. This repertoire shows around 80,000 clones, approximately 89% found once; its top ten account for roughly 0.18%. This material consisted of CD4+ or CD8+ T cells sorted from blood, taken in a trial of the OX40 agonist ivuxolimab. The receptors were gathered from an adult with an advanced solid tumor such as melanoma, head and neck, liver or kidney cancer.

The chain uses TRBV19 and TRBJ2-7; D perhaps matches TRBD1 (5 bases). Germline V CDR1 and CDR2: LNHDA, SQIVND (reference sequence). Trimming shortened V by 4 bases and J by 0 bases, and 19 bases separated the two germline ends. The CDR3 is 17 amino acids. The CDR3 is CASSKHLQVSSSYEQYF. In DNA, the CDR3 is TGTGCCAGTAGTAAACACCTACAGGTTTCCAGCTCCTACGAGCAGTACTTC.

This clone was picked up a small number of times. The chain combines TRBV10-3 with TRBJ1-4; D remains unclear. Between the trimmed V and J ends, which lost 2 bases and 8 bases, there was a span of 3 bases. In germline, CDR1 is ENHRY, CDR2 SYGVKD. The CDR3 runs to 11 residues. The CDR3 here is CAISEGEKLFF. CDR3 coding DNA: TGTGCCATCAGTGAGGGCGAAAAACTGTTTTTT.

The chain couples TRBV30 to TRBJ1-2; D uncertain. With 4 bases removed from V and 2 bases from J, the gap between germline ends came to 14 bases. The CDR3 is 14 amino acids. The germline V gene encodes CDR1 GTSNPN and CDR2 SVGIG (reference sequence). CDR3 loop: CAWKRLPGNYGYTF. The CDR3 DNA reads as TGTGCCTGGAAGCGGCTCCCGGGGAACTATGGCTACACCTTC.

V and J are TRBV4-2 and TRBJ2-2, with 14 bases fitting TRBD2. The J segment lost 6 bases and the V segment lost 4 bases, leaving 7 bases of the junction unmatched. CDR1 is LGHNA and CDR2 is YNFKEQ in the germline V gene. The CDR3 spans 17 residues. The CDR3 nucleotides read TGTGCCAGCAGCCCCACACCGGGACTAGCGGGAGCCGGGGAGCTGTTTTTT. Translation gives CASSPTPGLAGAGELFF.

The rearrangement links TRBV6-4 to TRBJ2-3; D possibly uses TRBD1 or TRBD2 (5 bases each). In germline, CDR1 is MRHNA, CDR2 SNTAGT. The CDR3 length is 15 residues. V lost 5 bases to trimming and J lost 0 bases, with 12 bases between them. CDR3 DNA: TGTGCCAGCAGTAGGGACCATTCTAGCACAGATACGCAGTATTTT. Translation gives CASSRDHSSTDTQYF.

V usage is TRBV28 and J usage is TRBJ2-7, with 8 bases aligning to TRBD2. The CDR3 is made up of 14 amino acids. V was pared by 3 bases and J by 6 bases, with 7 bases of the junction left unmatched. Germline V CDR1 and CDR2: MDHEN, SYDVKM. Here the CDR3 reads CASSFPGLATEQYF. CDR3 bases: TGTGCCAGCAGTTTCCCCGGACTAGCAACCGAGCAGTACTTC.

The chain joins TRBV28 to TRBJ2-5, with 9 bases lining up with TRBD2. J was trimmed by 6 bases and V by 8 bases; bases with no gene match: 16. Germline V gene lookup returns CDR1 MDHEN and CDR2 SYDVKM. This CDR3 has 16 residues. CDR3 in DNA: TGTGCCAGCTCATCGGGGACGTTAGCGGGAGCTCAGACCCAGTACTTC. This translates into CASSSGTLAGAQTQYF.

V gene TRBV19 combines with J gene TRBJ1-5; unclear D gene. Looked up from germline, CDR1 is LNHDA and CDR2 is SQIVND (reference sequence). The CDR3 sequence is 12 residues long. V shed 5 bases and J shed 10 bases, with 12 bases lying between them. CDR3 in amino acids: CASSSGLSPQHF. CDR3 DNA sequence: TGTGCCAGTAGTTCTGGCCTCAGCCCCCAGCATTTT.

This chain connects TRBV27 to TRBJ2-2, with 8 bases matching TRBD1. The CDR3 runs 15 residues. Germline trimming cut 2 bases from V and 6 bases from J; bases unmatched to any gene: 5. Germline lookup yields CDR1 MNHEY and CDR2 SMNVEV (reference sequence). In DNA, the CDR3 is TGTGCCAGCAGTTTAGGCGTGACAGGGGCCGGGGAGCTGTTTTTT. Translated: CASSLGVTGAGELFF.

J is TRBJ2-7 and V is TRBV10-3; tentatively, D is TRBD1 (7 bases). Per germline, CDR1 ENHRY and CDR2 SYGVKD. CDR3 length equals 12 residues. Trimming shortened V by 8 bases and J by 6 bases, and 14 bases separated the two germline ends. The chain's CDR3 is CAIGQGGGEQYF. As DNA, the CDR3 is TGTGCCATCGGCCAGGGGGGAGGCGAGCAGTACTTC.

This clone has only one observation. CDR3 DNA: TGTGCCAGTTCCGGGGGTACAGATAGCGAGCAGTACTTC. It encodes CASSGGTDSEQYF. The chain employs TRBV5-6 and TRBJ2-7; TRBD2 might be the D (6 bases). Trimming left V 8 bases short and J 6 bases short, with 18 bases between. Germline CDR1 is SGHDT and CDR2 is YYEEEE. This CDR3 spans 13 amino acids.

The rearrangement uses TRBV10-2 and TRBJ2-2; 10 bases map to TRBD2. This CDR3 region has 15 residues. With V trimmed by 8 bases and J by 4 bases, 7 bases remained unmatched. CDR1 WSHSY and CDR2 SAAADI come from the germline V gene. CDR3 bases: TGCGCCAGCCGCCAAGCGGGGGGGATCACCGGGGAGCTGTTTTTT. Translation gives CASRQAGGITGELFF.

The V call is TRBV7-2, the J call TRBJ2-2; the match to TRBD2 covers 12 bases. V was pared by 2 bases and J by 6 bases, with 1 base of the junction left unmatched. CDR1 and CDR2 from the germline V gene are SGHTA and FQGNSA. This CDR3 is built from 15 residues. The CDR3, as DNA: TGTGCCAGCAGCTTACTAGCGGGGGGGCCCGGGGAGCTGTTTTTT. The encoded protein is CASSLLAGGPGELFF.

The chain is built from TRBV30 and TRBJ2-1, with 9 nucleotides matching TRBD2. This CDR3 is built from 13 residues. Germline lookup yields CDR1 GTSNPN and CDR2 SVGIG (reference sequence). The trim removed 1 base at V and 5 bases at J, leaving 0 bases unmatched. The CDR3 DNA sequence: TGTGCCTGGAGTGCTAGCGGGAACAATGAGCAGTTCTTC. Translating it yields CAWSASGNNEQFF. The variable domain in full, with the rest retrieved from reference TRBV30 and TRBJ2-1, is SQTIHQWPATLVQPVGSPLSLECTVEGTSNPNLYWYRQAAGRGLQLLFYSVGIGQISSEVPQNLSASRPQDRQFILSSKKLLLSDSGFYLCAWSASGNNEQFFGPGTRLTVL.

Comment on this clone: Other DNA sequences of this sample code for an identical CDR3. The CDR3 coding sequence is TGCGCCAGCACCGCGGGGGGGAGAGAGACCCAGTACTTC. Its protein is CASTAGGRETQYF. The J gene is TRBJ2-5, the V gene TRBV5-1, with TRBD2 matching over 9 bases. The CDR3 extends over 13 amino acids. The germline V gene encodes CDR1 SGHRS and CDR2 YFSETQ. The ends lost 6 bases at V and 4 bases at J; junction bases unmatched: 4.

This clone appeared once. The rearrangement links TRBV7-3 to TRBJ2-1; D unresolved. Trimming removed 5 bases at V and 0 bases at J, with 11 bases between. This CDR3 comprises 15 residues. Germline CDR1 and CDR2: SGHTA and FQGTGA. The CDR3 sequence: CASSKTEGSYNEQFF. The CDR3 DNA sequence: TGTGCCAGCAGCAAGACCGAAGGCTCCTACAATGAGCAGTTCTTC.

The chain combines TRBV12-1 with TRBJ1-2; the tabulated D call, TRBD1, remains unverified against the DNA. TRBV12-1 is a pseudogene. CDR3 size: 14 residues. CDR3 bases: TGTGCCAGCAGCATCCCCCAGGGGAACTATGGCTACACCTTC. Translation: CASSIPQGNYGYTF.

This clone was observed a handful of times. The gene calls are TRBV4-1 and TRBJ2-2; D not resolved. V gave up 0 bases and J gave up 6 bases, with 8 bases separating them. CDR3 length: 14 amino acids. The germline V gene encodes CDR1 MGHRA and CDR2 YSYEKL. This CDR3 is CASSQEPYAGELFF. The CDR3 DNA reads TGCGCCAGCAGCCAAGAGCCGTACGCCGGGGAGCTGTTTTTT.